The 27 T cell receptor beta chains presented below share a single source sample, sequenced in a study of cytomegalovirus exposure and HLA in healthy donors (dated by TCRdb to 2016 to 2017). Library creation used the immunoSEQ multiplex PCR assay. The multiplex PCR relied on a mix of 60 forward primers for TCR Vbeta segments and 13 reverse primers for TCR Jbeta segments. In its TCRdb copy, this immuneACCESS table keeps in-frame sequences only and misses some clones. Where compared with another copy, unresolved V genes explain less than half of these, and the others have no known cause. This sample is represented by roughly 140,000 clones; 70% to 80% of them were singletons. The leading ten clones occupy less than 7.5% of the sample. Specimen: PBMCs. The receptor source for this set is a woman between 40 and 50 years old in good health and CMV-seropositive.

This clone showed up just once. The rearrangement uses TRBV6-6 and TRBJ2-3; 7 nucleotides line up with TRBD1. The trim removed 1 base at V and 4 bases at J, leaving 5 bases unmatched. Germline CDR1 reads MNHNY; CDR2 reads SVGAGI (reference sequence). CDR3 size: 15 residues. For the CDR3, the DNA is TGTGCCAGCAGTTACTTCGGACAGGCCGCAGATACGCAGTATTTT. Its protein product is CASSYFGQAADTQYF.

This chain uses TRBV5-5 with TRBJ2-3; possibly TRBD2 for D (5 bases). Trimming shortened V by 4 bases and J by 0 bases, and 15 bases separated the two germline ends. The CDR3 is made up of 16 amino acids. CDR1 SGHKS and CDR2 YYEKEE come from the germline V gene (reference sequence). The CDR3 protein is CASSAKAGGSTDTQYF. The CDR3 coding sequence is TGTGCCAGCAGCGCCAAGGCGGGTGGCAGCACAGATACGCAGTATTTT.

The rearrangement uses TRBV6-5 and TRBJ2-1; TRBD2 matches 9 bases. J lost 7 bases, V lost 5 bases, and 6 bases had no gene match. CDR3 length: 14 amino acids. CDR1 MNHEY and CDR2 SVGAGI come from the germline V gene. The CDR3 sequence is CASSVSGRTNEQFF. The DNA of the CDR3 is TGTGCCAGCAGTGTTAGCGGGAGAACAAATGAGCAGTTCTTC.

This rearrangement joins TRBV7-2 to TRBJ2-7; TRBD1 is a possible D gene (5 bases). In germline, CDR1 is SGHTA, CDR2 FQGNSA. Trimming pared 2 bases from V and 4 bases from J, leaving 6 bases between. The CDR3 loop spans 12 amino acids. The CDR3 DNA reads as TGTGCCAGCAGCTTAAGACAGTACGAGCAGTACTTC. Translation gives CASSLRQYEQYF. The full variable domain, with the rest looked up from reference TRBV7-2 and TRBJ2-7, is GAGVSQSPSNKVTEKGKDVELRCDPISGHTALYWYRQSLGQGLEFLIYFQGNSAPDKSGLPSDRFSAERTGGSVSTLTIQRTQQEDSAVYLCASSLRQYEQYFGPGTRLTVT.

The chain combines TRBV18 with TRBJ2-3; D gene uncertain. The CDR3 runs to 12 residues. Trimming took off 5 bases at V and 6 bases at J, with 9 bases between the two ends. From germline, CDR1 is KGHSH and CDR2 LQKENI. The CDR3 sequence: CASSLSSDTQYF. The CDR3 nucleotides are TGTGCCAGCTCATTGTCGTCGGATACGCAGTATTTT.

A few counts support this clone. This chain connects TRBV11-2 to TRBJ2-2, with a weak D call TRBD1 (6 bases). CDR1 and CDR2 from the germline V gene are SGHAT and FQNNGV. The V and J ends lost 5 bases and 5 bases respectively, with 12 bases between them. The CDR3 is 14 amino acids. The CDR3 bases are TGTGCCAGCAGCGGGGGCAGTGGGACCGGGGAGCTGTTTTTT. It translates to CASSGGSGTGELFF.

CDR3 in DNA: TGCAGTGCGAGGTTCTCGAAAGGCTACACCTTC. Protein: CSARFSKGYTF. The chain uses TRBV20-1 and TRBJ1-2; D is undetermined. Germline-derived CDR1 and CDR2 are DFQATT and SNEGSKA (reference sequence). Trimming stripped 6 bases from V and 8 bases from J, with 13 bases between. This CDR3 is 11 amino acids long.

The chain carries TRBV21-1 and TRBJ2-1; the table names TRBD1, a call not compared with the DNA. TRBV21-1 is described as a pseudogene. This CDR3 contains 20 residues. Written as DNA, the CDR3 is TGTGCCAGCAGCAAACAGGGACAGGGGGGGACTGAAAGCTCCTACAATGAGCAGTTCTTC. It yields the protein CASSKQGQGGTESSYNEQFF.

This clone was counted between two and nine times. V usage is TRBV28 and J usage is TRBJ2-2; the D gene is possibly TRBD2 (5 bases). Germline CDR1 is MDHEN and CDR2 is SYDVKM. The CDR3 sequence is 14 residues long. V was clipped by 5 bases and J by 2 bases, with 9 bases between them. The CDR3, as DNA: TGTGCCAGCAGTCCGGGGTATAACACCGGGGAGCTGTTTTTT. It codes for CASSPGYNTGELFF.

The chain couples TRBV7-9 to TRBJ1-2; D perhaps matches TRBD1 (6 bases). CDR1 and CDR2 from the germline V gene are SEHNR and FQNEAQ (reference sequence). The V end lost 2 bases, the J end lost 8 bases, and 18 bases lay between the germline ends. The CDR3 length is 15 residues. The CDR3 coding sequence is TGTGCCAGCAGCTTAAGAGGGGACACACTTGGGGGCTACACCTTC. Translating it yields CASSLRGDTLGGYTF. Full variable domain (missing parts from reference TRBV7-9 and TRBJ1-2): DTGVSQNPRHKITKRGQNVTFRCDPISEHNRLYWYRQTLGQGPEFLTYFQNEAQLEKSRLLSDRFSAERPKGSFSTLEIQRTEQGDSAMYLCASSLRGDTLGGYTFGSGTRLTVV.

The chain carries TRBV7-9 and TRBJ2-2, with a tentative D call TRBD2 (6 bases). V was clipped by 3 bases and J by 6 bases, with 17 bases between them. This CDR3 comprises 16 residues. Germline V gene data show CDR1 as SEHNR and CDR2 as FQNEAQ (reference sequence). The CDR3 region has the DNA TGTGCCAGCAGCTTTGGGGGGACTTTCACCCCCGGGGAGCTGTTTTTT. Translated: CASSFGGTFTPGELFF.

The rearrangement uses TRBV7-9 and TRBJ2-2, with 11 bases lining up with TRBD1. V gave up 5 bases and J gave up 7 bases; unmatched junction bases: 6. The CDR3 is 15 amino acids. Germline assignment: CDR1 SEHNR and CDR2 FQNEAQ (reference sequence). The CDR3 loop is CASSLRTGGHGELFF. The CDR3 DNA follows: TGTGCCAGCAGCCTCCGGACAGGGGGCCACGGGGAGCTGTTTTTT.

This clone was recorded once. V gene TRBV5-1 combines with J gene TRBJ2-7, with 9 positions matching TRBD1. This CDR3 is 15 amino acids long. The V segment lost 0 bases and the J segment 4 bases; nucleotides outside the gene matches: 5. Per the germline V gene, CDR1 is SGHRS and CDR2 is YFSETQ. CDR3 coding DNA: TGCGCCAGCAGCTTGGCCGCGGGACAGGGTTACGAGCAGTACTTC. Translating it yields CASSLAAGQGYEQYF.

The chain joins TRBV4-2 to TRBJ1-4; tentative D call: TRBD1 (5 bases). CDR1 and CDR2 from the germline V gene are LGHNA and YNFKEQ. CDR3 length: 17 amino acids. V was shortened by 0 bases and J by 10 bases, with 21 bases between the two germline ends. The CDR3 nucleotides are TGTGCCAGCAGCCAAGATACGGGGGTGCAAGCGAATCGAAAACTGTTTTTT. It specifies CASSQDTGVQANRKLFF.

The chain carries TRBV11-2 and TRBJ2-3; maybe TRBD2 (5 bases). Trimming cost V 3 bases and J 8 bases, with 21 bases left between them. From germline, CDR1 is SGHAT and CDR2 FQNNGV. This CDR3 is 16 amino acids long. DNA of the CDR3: TGTGCCAGCAGCTTGGATCAGCGGACCCGAGTAGGTACGCAGTATTTT. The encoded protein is CASSLDQRTRVGTQYF.

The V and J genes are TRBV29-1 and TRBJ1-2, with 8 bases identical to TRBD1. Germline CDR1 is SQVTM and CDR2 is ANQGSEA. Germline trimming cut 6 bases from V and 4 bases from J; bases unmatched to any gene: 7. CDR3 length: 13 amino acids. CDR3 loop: CSVTRTGPYGYTF. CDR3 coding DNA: TGCAGCGTCACACGGACAGGGCCCTATGGCTACACCTTC.

Here the CDR3 reads CASSYSTSFPGVQYF. CDR3 sequence (DNA): TGTGCCAGCAGTTACTCGACTTCCTTCCCCGGCGTTCAGTACTTC. The V gene is TRBV6-5, the J gene TRBJ2-4; the D is unclear. This CDR3 has 15 amino acids. Germline V gene data show CDR1 as MNHEY and CDR2 as SVGAGI. V was pared by 0 bases and J by 11 bases, with 17 bases between.

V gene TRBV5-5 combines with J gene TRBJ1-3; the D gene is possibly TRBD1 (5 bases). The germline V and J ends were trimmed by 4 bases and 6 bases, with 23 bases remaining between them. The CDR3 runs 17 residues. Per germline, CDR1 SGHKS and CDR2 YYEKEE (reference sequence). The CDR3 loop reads CASSLLRGGTIANTIYF. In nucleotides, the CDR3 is TGTGCCAGCAGCCTGCTACGGGGTGGGACTATCGCAAACACCATATATTTT.

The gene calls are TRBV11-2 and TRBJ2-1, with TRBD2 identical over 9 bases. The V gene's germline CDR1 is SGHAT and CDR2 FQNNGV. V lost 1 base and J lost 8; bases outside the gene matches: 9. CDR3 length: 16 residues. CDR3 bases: TGTGCCAGCAGCTTAGGGGGGGTAGCGGGAGTGGATGAGCAGTTCTTC. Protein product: CASSLGGVAGVDEQFF.

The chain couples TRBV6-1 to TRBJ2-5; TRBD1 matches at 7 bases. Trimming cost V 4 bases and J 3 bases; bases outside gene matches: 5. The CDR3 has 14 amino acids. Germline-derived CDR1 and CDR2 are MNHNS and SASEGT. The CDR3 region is CASSVWQGEETQYF. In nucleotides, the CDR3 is TGTGCCAGCAGTGTTTGGCAGGGGGAAGAGACCCAGTACTTC.

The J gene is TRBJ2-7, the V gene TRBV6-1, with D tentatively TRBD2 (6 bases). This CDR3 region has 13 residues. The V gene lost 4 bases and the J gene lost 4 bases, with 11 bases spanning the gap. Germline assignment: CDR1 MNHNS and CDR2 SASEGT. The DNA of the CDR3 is TGTGCCAGCAGTGTCACGCGGGGTTACGAGCAGTACTTC. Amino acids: CASSVTRGYEQYF.

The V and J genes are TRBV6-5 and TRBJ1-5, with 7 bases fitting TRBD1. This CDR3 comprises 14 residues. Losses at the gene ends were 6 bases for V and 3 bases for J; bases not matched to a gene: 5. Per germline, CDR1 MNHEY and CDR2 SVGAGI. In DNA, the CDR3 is TGTGCCAGCAGCTTGACAGGGATCAATCAGCCCCAGCATTTT. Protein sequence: CASSLTGINQPQHF.

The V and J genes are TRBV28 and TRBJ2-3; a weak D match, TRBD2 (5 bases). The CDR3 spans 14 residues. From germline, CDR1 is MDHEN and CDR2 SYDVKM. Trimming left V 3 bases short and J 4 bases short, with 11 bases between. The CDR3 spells CASSLASSADTQYF. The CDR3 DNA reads TGTGCCAGCAGTTTGGCTAGCTCGGCAGATACGCAGTATTTT.

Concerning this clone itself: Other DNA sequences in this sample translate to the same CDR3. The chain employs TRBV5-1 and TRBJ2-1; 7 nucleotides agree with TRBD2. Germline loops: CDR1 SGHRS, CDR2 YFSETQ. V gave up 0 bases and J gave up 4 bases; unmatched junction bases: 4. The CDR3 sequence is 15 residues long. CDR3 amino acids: CASSLVAGAYNEQFF. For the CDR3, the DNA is TGCGCCAGCAGCTTGGTTGCGGGAGCATACAATGAGCAGTTCTTC.

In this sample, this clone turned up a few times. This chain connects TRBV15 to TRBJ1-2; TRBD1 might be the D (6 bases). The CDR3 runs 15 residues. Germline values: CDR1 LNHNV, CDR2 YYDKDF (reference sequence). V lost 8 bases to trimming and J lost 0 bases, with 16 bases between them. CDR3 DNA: TGTGCCACCGGGGGCAGGGACGGAGCTAACTATGGCTACACCTTC. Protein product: CATGGRDGANYGYTF.

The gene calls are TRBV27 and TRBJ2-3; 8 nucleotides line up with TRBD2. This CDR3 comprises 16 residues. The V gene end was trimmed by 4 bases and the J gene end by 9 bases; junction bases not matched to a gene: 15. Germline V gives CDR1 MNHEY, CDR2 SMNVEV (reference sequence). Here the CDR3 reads CASSSLPGRAKETQYF. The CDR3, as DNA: TGTGCCAGCAGTTCCCTCCCCGGGAGGGCTAAGGAGACGCAGTATTTT.

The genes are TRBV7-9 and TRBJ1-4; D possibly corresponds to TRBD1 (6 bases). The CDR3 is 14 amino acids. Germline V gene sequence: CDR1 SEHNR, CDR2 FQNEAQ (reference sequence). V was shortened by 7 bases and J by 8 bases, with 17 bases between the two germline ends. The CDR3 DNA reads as TGTGCCAGCACCTTGGACAGTAGGAAGGAAAAACTGTTTTTT. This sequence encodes CASTLDSRKEKLFF. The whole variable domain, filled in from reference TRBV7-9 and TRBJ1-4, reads DTGVSQNPRHKITKRGQNVTFRCDPISEHNRLYWYRQTLGQGPEFLTYFQNEAQLEKSRLLSDRFSAERPKGSFSTLEIQRTEQGDSAMYLCASTLDSRKEKLFFGSGTQLSVL.